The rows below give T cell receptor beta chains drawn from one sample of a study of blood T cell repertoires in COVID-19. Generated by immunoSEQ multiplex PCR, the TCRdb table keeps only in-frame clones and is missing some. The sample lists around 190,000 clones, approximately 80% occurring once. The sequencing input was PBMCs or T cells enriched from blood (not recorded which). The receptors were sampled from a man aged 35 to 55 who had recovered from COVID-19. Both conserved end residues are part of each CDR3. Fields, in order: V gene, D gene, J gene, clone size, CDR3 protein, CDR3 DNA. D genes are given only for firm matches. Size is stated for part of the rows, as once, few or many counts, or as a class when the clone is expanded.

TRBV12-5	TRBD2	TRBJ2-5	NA	CASDQAGGVQETQYF	TGTGCTAGTGACCAAGCGGGAGGCGTACAAGAGACCCAGTACTTC
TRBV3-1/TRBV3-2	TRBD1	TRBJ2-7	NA	CASSQGTGSYEQYF	TGTGCCAGCAGCCAAGGGACAGGCTCCTACGAGCAGTACTTC
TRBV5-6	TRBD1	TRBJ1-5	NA	CASSLQTGGGNQPQHF	TGTGCCAGCAGCTTGCAGACAGGGGGAGGCAATCAGCCCCAGCATTTT
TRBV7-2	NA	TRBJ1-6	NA	CASSLTGISSSPLHF	TGTGCCAGCAGCTTAACAGGGATAAGTAGTTCACCCCTCCACTTT
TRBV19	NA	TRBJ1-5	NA	CASSTGSQQPQHF	TGTGCCAGTAGTACGGGGAGTCAACAGCCCCAGCATTTT
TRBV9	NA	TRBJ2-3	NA	CASSVSPGGGSSGVTQYF	TGTGCCAGCAGCGTAAGCCCCGGTGGGGGGAGCAGTGGCGTTACGCAGTATTTT
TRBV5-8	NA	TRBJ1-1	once	CASSFRGFGAFF	TGTGCCAGCAGCTTCCGGGGATTCGGAGCTTTCTTT
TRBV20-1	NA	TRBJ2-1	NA	CSASLAQFF	TGCAGTGCTAGTTTAGCGCAGTTCTTC
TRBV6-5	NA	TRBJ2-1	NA	CASSSSSPGDNEQFF	TGTGCCAGCAGTTCCTCTTCTCCGGGAGACAATGAGCAGTTCTTC
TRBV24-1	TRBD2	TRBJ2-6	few	CATSVGGAGANVLTF	TGTGCCACCAGTGTTGGGGGGGCTGGGGCCAACGTCCTGACTTTC
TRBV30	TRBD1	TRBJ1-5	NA	CAWSGQGQRQPQHF	TGTGCCTGGAGTGGACAGGGTCAGAGGCAGCCCCAGCATTTT
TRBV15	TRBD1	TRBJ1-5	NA	CATSRVTGGFSNQPQHF	TGTGCCACCAGCAGAGTGACAGGGGGATTCTCCAATCAGCCCCAGCATTTT
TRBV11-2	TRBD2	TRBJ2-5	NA	CASSLEASGGAQYF	TGTGCCAGCAGCTTGGAGGCTAGCGGGGGGGCCCAGTACTTC
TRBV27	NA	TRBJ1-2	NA	CASTPEGGRRIYGYTF	TGTGCCAGCACACCTGAAGGCGGCCGTCGAATATATGGCTACACCTTC
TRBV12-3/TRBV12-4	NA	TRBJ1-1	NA	CASRGTSNTEAFF	TGTGCCAGCAGGGGGACATCGAACACTGAAGCTTTCTTT
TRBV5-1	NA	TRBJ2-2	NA	CASSLAGGNTGELFF	TGCGCCAGCAGCTTGGCGGGGGGCAACACCGGGGAGCTGTTTTTT
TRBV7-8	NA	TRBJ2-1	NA	CASPISSRDEQFF	TGTGCCAGCCCTATAAGTAGCCGTGATGAGCAGTTCTTC
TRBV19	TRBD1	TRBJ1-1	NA	CASSINRGKIEAFF	TGTGCCAGTAGTATAAACAGGGGGAAGATAGAAGCTTTCTTT
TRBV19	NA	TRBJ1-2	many	CASSLSGNGYTF	TGTGCCAGTAGTCTCTCAGGGAATGGCTACACCTTC
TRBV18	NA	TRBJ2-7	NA	CASSPIKGGTQNRHEQYF	TGTGCCAGCTCACCAATTAAAGGAGGCACCCAGAACCGTCACGAGCAGTACTTC